There are a few counts of the clone carrying this T cell receptor (beta chain). Its antigen is not identified. The data were produced by immunoSEQ multiplex PCR, yet TCRdb's version contains in-frame clones alone and is incomplete. The table lists 15,000 to 20,000 clones, less than 65% of them singletons. The sample originates from a study of radiation and T cells in renal cell carcinoma. Points from the study as a whole: Only small tumor regions of 0.85 to 1 g were sampled. In blood, top tumor clones expanded by 2 weeks, shrinking by 4.

Germline CDR1 MNHEY, CDR2 SVGAGI. Trimming took off 3 bases at V and 7 bases at J, with 3 bases between the two ends. This CDR3 region has 11 residues. The sample's treatment: 15 Gy SBRT to primary tumor, nephrectomy 4 weeks later. Nephrectomy followed 15 Gy stereotactic body radiation by 4 weeks. Clear cell pathology was present in this patient's renal cell carcinoma. The rearrangement uses TRBV6-5 and TRBJ2-2; D gene uncertain. The TCR comes from a man aged 45-65 years with renal cell carcinoma. This material consisted of tumor tissue, taken from a patient whose treatment included radiotherapy and nephrectomy. Here the CDR3 reads CASSYHGELFF. As DNA, the CDR3 is TGTGCCAGCAGTTATCACGGGGAGCTGTTTTTT.